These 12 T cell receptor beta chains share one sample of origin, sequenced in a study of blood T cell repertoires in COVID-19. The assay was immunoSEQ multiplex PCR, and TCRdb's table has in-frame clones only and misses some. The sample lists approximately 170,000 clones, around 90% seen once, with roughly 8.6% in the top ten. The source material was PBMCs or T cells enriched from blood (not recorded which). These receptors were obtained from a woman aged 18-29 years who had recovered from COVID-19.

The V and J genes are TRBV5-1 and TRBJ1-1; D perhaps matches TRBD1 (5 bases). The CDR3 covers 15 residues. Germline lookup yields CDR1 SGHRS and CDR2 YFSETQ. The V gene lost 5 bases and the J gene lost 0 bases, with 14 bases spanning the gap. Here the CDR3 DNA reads TGCGCCAGCAGGTACGGTGGGGCGGTGAACACTGAAGCTTTCTTT. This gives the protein CASRYGGAVNTEAFF.

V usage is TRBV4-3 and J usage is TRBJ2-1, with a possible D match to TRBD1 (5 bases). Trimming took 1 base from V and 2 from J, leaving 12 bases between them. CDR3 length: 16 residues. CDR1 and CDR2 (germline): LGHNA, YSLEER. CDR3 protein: CASSQGMAGTYNEQFF. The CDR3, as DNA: TGCGCCAGCAGCCAAGGTATGGCAGGGACCTACAATGAGCAGTTCTTC.

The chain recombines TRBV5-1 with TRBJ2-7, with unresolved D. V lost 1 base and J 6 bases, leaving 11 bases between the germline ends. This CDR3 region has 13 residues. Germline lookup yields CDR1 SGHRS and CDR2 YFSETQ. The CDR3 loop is CASSLLQRSEQYF. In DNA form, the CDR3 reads TGCGCCAGCAGCTTGCTGCAGAGGAGCGAGCAGTACTTC.

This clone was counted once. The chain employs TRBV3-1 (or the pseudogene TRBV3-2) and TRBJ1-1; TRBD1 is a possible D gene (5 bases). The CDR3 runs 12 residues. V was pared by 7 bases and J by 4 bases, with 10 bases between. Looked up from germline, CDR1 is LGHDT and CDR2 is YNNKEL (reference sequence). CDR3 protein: CASNTGGTEAFF. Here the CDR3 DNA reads TGTGCCAGCAACACAGGTGGCACTGAAGCTTTCTTT.

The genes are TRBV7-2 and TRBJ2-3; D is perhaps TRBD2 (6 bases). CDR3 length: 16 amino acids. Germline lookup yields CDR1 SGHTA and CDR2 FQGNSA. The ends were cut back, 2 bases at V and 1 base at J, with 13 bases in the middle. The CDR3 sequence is CASSLLTGVGTDTQYF. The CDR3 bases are TGTGCCAGCAGCTTACTCACGGGGGTGGGCACAGATACGCAGTATTTT. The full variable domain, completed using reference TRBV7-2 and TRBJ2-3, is GAGVSQSPSNKVTEKGKDVELRCDPISGHTALYWYRQSLGQGLEFLIYFQGNSAPDKSGLPSDRFSAERTGGSVSTLTIQRTQQEDSAVYLCASSLLTGVGTDTQYFGPGTRLTVL.

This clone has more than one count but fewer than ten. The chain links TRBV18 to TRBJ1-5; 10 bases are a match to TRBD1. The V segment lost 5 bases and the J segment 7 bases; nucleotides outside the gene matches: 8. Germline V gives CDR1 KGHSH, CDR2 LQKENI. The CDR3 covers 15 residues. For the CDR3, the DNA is TGTGCCAGCTCAATCGACAGGGGGCGTGGACAGCCCCAGCATTTT. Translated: CASSIDRGRGQPQHF.

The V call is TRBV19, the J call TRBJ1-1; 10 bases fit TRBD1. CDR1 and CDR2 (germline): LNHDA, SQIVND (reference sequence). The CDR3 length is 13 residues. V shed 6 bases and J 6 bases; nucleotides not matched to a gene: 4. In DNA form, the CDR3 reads TGTGCCAGTAGGACAGGGGGCTTAGCTGAAGCTTTCTTT. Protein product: CASRTGGLAEAFF.

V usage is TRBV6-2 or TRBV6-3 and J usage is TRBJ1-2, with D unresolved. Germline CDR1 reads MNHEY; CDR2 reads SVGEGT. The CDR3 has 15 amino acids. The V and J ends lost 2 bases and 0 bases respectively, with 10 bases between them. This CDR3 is CASSYRLGANYGYTF. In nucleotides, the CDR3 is TGTGCCAGCAGTTACCGGCTTGGAGCTAACTATGGCTACACCTTC.

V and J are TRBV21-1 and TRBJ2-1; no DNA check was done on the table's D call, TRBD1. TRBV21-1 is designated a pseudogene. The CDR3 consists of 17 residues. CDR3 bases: TGTGCCAGCAGCAAAAGGGGCCAGAGCTTACCCTACAATGAGCAGTTCTTC. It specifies CASSKRGQSLPYNEQFF.

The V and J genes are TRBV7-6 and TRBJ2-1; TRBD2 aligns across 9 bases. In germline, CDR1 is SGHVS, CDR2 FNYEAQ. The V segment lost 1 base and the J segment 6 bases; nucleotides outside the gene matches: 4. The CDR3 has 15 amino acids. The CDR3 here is CASSLEAGGTNEQFF. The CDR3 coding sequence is TGTGCCAGCAGCTTAGAGGCGGGAGGGACCAATGAGCAGTTCTTC.

DNA for the CDR3: TGTGCCAGCAATTTGCAGGGGGCCGGGCAGCCCCAGCATTTT. Its translation: CASNLQGAGQPQHF. This chain connects TRBV9 to TRBJ1-5; TRBD1 matches 8 bases. Germline-derived CDR1 and CDR2 are SGDLS and YYNGEE. This CDR3 has 14 amino acids. V was clipped by 6 bases and J by 7 bases; unmatched bases: 9.

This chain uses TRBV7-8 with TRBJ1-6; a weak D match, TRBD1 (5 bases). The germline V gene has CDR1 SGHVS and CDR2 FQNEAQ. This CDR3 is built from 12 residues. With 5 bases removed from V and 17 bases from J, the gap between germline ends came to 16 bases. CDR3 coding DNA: TGTGCCAGCAGCCCGGGGGGAGGTAACATCCACTTT. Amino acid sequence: CASSPGGGNIHF.